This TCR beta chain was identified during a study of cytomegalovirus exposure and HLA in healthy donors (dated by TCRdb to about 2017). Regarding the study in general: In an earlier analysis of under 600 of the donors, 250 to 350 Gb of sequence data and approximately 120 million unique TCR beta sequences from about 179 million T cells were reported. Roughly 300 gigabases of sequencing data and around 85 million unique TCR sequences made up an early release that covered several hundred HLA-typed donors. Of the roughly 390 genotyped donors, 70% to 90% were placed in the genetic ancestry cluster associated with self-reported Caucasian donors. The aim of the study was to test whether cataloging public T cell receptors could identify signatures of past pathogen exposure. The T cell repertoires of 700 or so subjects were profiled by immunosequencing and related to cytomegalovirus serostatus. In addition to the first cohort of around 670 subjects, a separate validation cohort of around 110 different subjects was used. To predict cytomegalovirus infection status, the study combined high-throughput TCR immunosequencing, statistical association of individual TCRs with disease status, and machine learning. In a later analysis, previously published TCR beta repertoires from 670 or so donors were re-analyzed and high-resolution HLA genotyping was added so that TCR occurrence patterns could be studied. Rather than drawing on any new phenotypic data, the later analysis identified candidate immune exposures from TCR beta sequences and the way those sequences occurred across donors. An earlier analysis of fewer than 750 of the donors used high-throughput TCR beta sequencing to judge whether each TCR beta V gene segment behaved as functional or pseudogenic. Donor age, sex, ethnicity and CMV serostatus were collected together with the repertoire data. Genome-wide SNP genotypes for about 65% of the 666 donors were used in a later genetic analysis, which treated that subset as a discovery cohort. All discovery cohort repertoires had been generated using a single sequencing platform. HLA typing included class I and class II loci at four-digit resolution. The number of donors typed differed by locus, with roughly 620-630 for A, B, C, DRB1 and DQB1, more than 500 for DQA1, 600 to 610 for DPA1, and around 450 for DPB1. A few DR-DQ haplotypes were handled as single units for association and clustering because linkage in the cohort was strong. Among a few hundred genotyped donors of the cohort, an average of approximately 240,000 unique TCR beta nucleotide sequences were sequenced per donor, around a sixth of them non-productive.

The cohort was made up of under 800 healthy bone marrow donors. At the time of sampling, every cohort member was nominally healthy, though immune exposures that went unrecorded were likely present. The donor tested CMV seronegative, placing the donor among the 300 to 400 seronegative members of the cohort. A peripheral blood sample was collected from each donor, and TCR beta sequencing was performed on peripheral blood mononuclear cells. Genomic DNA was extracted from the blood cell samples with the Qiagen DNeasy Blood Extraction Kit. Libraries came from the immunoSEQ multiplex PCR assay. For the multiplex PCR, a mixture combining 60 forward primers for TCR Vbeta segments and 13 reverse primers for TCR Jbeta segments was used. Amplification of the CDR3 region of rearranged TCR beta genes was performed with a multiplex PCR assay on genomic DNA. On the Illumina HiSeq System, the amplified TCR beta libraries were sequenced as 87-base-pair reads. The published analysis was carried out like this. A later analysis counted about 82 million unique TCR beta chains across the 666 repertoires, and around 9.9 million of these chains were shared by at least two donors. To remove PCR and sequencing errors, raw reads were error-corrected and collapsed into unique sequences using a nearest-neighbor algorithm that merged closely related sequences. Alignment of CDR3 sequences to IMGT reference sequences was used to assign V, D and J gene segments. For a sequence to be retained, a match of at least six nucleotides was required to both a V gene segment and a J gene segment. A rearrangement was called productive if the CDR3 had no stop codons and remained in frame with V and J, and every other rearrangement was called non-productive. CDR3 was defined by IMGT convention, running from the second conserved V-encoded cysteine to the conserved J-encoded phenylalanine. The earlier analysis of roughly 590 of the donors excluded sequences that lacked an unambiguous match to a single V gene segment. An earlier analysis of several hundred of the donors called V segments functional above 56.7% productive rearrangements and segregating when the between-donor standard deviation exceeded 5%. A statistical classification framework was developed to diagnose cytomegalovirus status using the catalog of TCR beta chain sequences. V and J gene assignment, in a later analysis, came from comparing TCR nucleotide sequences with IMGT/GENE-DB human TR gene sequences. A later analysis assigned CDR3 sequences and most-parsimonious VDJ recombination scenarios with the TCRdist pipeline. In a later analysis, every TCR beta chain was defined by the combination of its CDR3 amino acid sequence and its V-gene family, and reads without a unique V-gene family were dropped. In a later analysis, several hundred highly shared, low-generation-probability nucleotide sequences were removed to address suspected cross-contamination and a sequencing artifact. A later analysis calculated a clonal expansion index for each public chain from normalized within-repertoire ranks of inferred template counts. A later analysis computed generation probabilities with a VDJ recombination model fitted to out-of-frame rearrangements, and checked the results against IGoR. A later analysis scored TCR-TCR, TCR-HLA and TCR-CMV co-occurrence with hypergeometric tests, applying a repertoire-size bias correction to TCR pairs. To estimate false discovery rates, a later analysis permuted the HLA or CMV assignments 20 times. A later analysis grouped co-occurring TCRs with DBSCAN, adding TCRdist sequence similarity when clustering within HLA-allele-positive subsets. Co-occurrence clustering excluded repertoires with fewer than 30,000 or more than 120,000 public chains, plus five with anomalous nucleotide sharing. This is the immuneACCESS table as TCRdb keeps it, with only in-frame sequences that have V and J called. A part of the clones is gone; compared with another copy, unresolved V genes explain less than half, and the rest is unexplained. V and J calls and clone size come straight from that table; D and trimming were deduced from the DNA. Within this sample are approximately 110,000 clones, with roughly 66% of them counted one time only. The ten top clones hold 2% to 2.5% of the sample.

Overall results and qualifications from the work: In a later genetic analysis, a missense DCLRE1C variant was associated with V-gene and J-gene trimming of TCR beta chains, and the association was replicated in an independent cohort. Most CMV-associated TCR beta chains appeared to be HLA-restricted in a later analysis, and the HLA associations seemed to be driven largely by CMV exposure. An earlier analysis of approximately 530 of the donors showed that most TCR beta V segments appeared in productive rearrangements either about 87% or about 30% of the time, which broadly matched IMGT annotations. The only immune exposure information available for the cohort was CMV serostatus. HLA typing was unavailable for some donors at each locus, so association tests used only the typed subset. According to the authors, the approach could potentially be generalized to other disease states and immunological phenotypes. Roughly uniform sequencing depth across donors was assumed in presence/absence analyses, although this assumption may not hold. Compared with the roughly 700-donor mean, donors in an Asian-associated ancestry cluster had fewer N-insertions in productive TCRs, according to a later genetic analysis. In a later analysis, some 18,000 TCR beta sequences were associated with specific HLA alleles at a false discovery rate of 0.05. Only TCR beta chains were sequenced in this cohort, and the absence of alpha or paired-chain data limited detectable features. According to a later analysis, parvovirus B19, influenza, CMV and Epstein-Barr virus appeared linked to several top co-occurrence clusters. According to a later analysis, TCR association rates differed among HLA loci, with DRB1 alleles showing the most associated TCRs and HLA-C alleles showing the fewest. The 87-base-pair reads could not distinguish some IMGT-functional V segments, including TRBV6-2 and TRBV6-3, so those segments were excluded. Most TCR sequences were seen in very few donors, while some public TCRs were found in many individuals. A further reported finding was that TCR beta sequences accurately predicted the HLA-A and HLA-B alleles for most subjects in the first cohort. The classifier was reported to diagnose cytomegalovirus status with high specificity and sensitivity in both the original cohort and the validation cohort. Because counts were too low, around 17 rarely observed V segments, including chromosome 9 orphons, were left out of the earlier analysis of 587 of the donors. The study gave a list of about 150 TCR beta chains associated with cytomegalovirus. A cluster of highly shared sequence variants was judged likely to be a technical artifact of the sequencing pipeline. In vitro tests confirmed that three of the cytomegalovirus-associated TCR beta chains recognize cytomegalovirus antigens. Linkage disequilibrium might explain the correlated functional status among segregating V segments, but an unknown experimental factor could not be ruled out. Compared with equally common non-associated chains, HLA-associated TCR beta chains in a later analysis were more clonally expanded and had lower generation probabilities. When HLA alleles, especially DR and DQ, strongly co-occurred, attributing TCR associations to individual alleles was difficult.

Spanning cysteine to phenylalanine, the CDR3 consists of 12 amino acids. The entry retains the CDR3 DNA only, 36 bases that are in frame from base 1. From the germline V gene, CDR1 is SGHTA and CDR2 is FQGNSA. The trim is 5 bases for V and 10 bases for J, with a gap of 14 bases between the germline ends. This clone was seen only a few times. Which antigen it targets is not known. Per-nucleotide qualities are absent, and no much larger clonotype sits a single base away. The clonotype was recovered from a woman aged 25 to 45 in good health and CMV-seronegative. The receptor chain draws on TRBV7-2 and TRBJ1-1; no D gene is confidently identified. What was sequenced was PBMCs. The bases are TGTGCCAGCAGCCCCGAGTCGCCCGGAGCTTTCTTT. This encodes CASSPESPGAFF. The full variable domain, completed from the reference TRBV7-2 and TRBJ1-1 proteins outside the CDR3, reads GAGVSQSPSNKVTEKGKDVELRCDPISGHTALYWYRQSLGQGLEFLIYFQGNSAPDKSGLPSDRFSAERTGGSVSTLTIQRTQQEDSAVYLCASSPESPGAFFGQGTRLTVV.